The next 31 T cell receptor beta chains were all read from a single sample in a study of blood T cell repertoires in COVID-19 (dated by TCRdb to 2018 to 2021). Receptor amplification or capture employed the immunoSEQ multiplex PCR assay. Drawn from immuneACCESS, this table holds only the in-frame rearrangements with V and J called that TCRdb kept. Clones are partly lost; checked studies trace under half to an unresolved V gene and leave the rest unexplained. The sample profile shows under 300,000 clones; approximately 90% of them were found once. The ten largest clones represent about 2.3% of the sample. Material for sequencing was PBMCs or T cells enriched from blood (not recorded which). The origin of the receptors is a woman aged 35 to 49 with acute COVID-19.

As DNA, the CDR3 is TGTGCCAGCAGCTCGGGACAGCCGAACTATGGCTACACCTTC. This gives the protein CASSSGQPNYGYTF. The chain is built from TRBV4-2 and TRBJ1-2; 7 positions match TRBD1. This CDR3 has 14 residues. The J segment lost 2 bases and the V segment lost 5 bases, leaving 5 bases of the junction unmatched. Germline V gives CDR1 LGHNA, CDR2 YNFKEQ.

The chain joins TRBV7-9 to TRBJ2-3, with 10 bases aligning to TRBD2. After removal of 4 bases from V and 6 bases from J, the junction contained 13 bases not matched to a gene. The CDR3 spans 17 residues. Germline V gives CDR1 SEHNR, CDR2 FQNEAQ (reference sequence). CDR3 residues: CASSSNRLSGGADTQYF. CDR3 sequence (DNA): TGTGCCAGCAGCTCCAATCGGTTAAGCGGGGGGGCGGATACGCAGTATTTT.

The V call is TRBV7-9, the J call TRBJ2-3; TRBD1 matches at 12 bases. V dropped 3 bases and J dropped 4; count of bases not matched to a gene: 2. The CDR3 runs to 15 residues. Germline CDR1 is SEHNR and CDR2 is FQNEAQ (reference sequence). CDR3 amino acids: CASSFGTGGPDTQYF. The CDR3, as DNA: TGTGCCAGCAGCTTCGGGACAGGGGGCCCAGATACGCAGTATTTT.

This clone was seen more than once but under ten times. The J gene is TRBJ1-1, the V gene TRBV19; maybe TRBD1 (5 bases). This CDR3 comprises 15 residues. CDR1 and CDR2 (germline): LNHDA, SQIVND (reference sequence). Trimming stripped 6 bases from V and 5 bases from J, with 19 bases between. This chain's CDR3 is CASRPRQGSETEAFF. The CDR3 DNA reads as TGTGCCAGTAGACCTAGGCAGGGTAGTGAGACTGAAGCTTTCTTT.

The genes are TRBV5-1 and TRBJ1-2; 7 bases agree with TRBD1. Looked up from germline, CDR1 is SGHRS and CDR2 is YFSETQ. This CDR3 is built from 14 residues. Trimming took 4 bases from V and 2 from J; bases not matched to a gene: 5. The CDR3 reads CASSDPGQNYGYTF. CDR3 nucleotide sequence: TGCGCCAGCAGCGACCCGGGACAGAACTATGGCTACACCTTC.

This sequence joins TRBV6-2 or TRBV6-3 and TRBJ2-5; D is ambiguous. The CDR3 covers 14 residues. V was clipped by 2 bases and J by 7 bases, with 14 bases between them. Per germline, CDR1 MNHEY and CDR2 SVGEGT. CDR3 sequence reads: CASSYIRTGGTQYF. The CDR3 DNA reads TGTGCCAGCAGTTACATACGTACCGGCGGGACCCAGTACTTC.

The chain links TRBV4-3 to TRBJ2-5, with 7 bases lining up with TRBD1. The CDR3 extends over 16 amino acids. From germline, CDR1 is LGHNA and CDR2 YSLEER. The V and J ends lost 2 bases and 5 bases, in that order; junction bases with no gene match: 11. CDR3 coding DNA: TGCGCCAGCAGCCAAATATACAGGGGATTACGGGAGACCCAGTACTTC. It encodes CASSQIYRGLRETQYF.

This clone was observed a single time. V is TRBV30 and J is TRBJ1-3, with D uncertain. The CDR3 runs 15 residues. The V end was cut by 4 bases, the J end by 0 bases, with 13 bases between. Germline loops: CDR1 GTSNPN, CDR2 SVGIG (reference sequence). The CDR3 here is CAWKSDTYSGNTIYF. CDR3 DNA: TGTGCCTGGAAATCCGACACGTACTCTGGAAACACCATATATTTT.

This chain connects TRBV5-6 to TRBJ2-7; no definite D call. V lost 4 bases to trimming and J lost 7 bases, with 12 bases between them. This CDR3 region has 12 residues. In germline, CDR1 is SGHDT, CDR2 YYEEEE. The CDR3 sequence: CASSLPESEQYF. The CDR3 nucleotides are TGTGCCAGCAGCCTTCCGGAGAGTGAGCAGTACTTC.

The CDR3 reads CASSTGGGNQPQHF. CDR3 sequence (DNA): TGTGCCAGCAGTACAGGGGGCGGCAATCAGCCCCAGCATTTT. This chain joins TRBV2 and TRBJ1-5; 9 bases fit TRBD1. The CDR3 length is 14 residues. The V gene's germline CDR1 is SNHLY and CDR2 FYNNEI. Trimming took 5 bases from V and 2 from J; bases not matched to a gene: 1.

The genes are TRBV28 and TRBJ1-5, with TRBD1 identical over 9 bases. V gave up 3 bases and J gave up 3 bases; unmatched junction bases: 12. The CDR3 has 18 residues. Germline V gene lookup returns CDR1 MDHEN and CDR2 SYDVKM. In DNA, the CDR3 is TGTGCCAGCAGTTTGGCCGGACAGGGGTTAAGTTTCAATCAGCCCCAGCATTTT. It yields the protein CASSLAGQGLSFNQPQHF.

The V and J genes are TRBV3-1 (or the pseudogene TRBV3-2) and TRBJ1-2; possibly TRBD1 for D (6 bases). The ends were cut back, 1 base at V and 8 bases at J, with 14 bases in the middle. The CDR3 loop spans 14 amino acids. CDR1 is LGHDT, CDR2 YNNKEL, per germline (reference sequence). The CDR3 reads CASSQVIQGGGYTF. The DNA of the CDR3 is TGTGCCAGCAGCCAAGTAATACAGGGTGGAGGCTACACCTTC.

This chain connects TRBV28 to TRBJ1-1; TRBD1 is a possible D gene (6 bases). Trimming left V 6 bases short and J 8 bases short, with 16 bases between. CDR1 and CDR2 (germline): MDHEN, SYDVKM. CDR3 length equals 13 residues. DNA for the CDR3: TGTGCCAGCAGCAGCAACAGGGATTCAGAAGCTTTCTTT. It encodes CASSSNRDSEAFF.

The rearrangement uses TRBV19 and TRBJ1-5, with 11 nucleotides matching TRBD1. J lost 3 bases, V lost 5 bases, and 3 bases had no gene match. Germline V gene sequence: CDR1 LNHDA, CDR2 SQIVND (reference sequence). The CDR3 has 15 residues. The CDR3 nucleotides read TGTGCCAGTAGTCCGGGACAGGGGGACAATCAGCCCCAGCATTTT. Translated: CASSPGQGDNQPQHF.

The rearrangement uses TRBV7-2 and TRBJ1-6, with TRBD1 as a possible D gene (5 bases). CDR1 and CDR2 (germline): SGHTA, FQGNSA. This CDR3 spans 15 amino acids. V was shortened by 6 bases and J by 5 bases, with 14 bases between the two germline ends. CDR3 coding DNA: TGTGCCAGCAGGTGGAGGGGAGTCGATAATTCACCCCTCCACTTT. Amino acid sequence: CASRWRGVDNSPLHF.

This clone was counted once. This chain joins TRBV7-8 and TRBJ1-1; D gene ambiguous. The V end lost 0 bases, the J end lost 4 bases, and 12 bases lay between the germline ends. CDR1 SGHVS and CDR2 FQNEAQ come from the germline V gene. This CDR3 region has 15 residues. The CDR3 sequence: CASSLAGGQPTEAFF. For the CDR3, the DNA is TGTGCCAGCAGCTTAGCAGGAGGTCAACCCACTGAAGCTTTCTTT.

The V gene is TRBV30, the J gene TRBJ1-3; 8 nucleotides match TRBD1. V was clipped by 4 bases and J by 0 bases; unmatched bases: 2. This CDR3 comprises 14 residues. The V gene's germline CDR1 is GTSNPN and CDR2 SVGIG (reference sequence). The CDR3 protein is CAWTGQVSGNTIYF. The CDR3 DNA reads TGTGCCTGGACGGGACAGGTCTCTGGAAACACCATATATTTT.

This clone showed up just once. This chain connects TRBV9 to TRBJ1-2; 10 bases map to TRBD1. Germline CDR1 SGDLS, CDR2 YYNGEE. The CDR3 runs 17 residues. Trimming took 4 bases from V and 2 from J; bases not matched to a gene: 11. The CDR3 loop is CASSPPRDRGRNYGYTF. The CDR3 nucleotides read TGTGCCAGCAGCCCCCCGCGGGACAGGGGAAGGAACTATGGCTACACCTTC. The whole variable domain, remainder taken from reference TRBV9 and TRBJ1-2, is DSGVTQTPKHLITATGQRVTLRCSPRSGDLSVYWYQQSLDQGLQFLIQYYNGEERAKGNILERFSAQQFPDLHSELNLSSLELGDSALYFCASSPPRDRGRNYGYTFGSGTRLTVV.

V and J are TRBV11-2 and TRBJ2-7; D gene uncertain. V was clipped by 2 bases and J by 2 bases, with 13 bases between them. Germline CDR1 reads SGHAT; CDR2 reads FQNNGV. This CDR3 comprises 15 residues. DNA of the CDR3: TGTGCCAGCAGCTTAACAACAGCTTCCCCCTACGAGCAGTACGTC. It is translated as CASSLTTASPYEQYV.

The chain couples TRBV2 to TRBJ1-2; TRBD1 agrees at 9 bases. V shed 1 base, J shed 6 bases, and the junction held 3 bases outside the gene matches. Per germline, CDR1 SNHLY and CDR2 FYNNEI. The length of the CDR3 is 14 residues. CDR3 loop: CASSEGGTGHGYTF. In DNA form, the CDR3 reads TGTGCCAGCAGTGAAGGGGGGACAGGGCATGGCTACACCTTC.

This chain joins TRBV19 and TRBJ2-7; D might be TRBD1 (6 bases). Between the trimmed V and J ends, which lost 5 bases and 2 bases, there was a span of 10 bases. This CDR3 contains 13 residues. The germline V gene has CDR1 LNHDA and CDR2 SQIVND (reference sequence). For the CDR3, the DNA is TGTGCCAGTAGTCTCACAGGGACCTACGAGCAGTACTTC. Its protein is CASSLTGTYEQYF.

The chain employs TRBV29-1 and TRBJ2-2, with unresolved D. This CDR3 is 13 amino acids long. Trimming pared 6 bases from V and 2 bases from J, leaving 10 bases between. Looked up from germline, CDR1 is SQVTM and CDR2 is ANQGSEA. DNA for the CDR3: TGCAGCGTGGTACAGCTAAACACCGGGGAGCTGTTTTTT. Translated, it gives CSVVQLNTGELFF.

The V and J genes are TRBV2 and TRBJ1-5; 9 positions agree with TRBD1. The V gene's germline CDR1 is SNHLY and CDR2 FYNNEI. The trim removed 6 bases at V and 5 bases at J, leaving 8 bases unmatched. The CDR3 runs 15 residues. The CDR3 bases are TGTGCCAGCAGCGCGGGACAGGGTGGTGATCAGCCCCAGCATTTT. Encoded protein: CASSAGQGGDQPQHF.

This clone occurred once. The CDR3 DNA sequence: TGCGCCAGCCATCTAAACCTCGCCTACAATGAGCAGTTCTTC. Encoded protein: CASHLNLAYNEQFF. The V gene is TRBV5-1, the J gene TRBJ2-1; no clear D. Deletions cut 7 bases from V and 2 bases from J, with 13 bases between. CDR1 and CDR2 from the germline V gene are SGHRS and YFSETQ. The CDR3 consists of 14 residues.

This clone was recorded a few times. This sequence joins TRBV7-9 and TRBJ1-2; possibly TRBD1 for D (6 bases). V gave up 5 bases and J gave up 8 bases, with 18 bases separating them. The CDR3 sequence is 14 residues long. Germline lookup yields CDR1 SEHNR and CDR2 FQNEAQ (reference sequence). CDR3 amino acids: CASSLQTGREGYTF. DNA of the CDR3: TGTGCCAGCAGCCTCCAGACAGGCAGGGAAGGCTACACCTTC.

The chain is built from TRBV6-5 and TRBJ1-1; D not certain. Trimming took 4 bases from V and 1 from J, leaving 7 bases between them. CDR1 is MNHEY, CDR2 SVGAGI, per germline. This CDR3 spans 13 amino acids. The CDR3 here is CASSSSGNTEAFF. For the CDR3, the DNA is TGTGCCAGCAGTTCTTCAGGGAACACTGAAGCTTTCTTT.

The V gene is TRBV19, the J gene TRBJ2-2, with 9 nucleotides matching TRBD1. With V trimmed by 7 bases and J by 3 bases, 6 bases remained unmatched. Germline V CDR1 and CDR2: LNHDA, SQIVND (reference sequence). The CDR3 length is 15 residues. CDR3 in amino acids: CASMRGQGYTGELFF. The CDR3 nucleotides read TGTGCCAGTATGAGGGGACAGGGATACACCGGGGAGCTGTTTTTT.

V usage is TRBV24-1 and J usage is TRBJ2-3; a possible D gene is TRBD2 (6 bases). Trimming shortened V by 4 bases and J by 6 bases, and 13 bases separated the two germline ends. CDR3 length: 14 residues. CDR1 and CDR2 (germline): KGHDR, SFDVKD. CDR3 DNA sequence: TGTGCCACCAGTGAGACTGGTGGGGGGGATACGCAGTATTTT. Protein: CATSETGGGDTQYF.

The gene calls are TRBV10-2 and TRBJ1-5; the D gene is possibly TRBD1 (5 bases). This CDR3 region has 12 residues. Germline V gene lookup returns CDR1 WSHSY and CDR2 SAAADI. V lost 6 bases and J 2 bases, leaving 5 bases between the germline ends. CDR3 loop: CASRGGNQPQHF. The CDR3, as DNA: TGCGCCAGCAGAGGGGGCAATCAGCCCCAGCATTTT.

This chain joins TRBV9 and TRBJ2-2; D gene unclear. The CDR3 has 12 amino acids. Trimming pared 4 bases from V and 6 bases from J, leaving 7 bases between. Germline V gene data show CDR1 as SGDLS and CDR2 as YYNGEE. The CDR3 loop reads CASSPRAGELFF. CDR3 bases: TGTGCCAGCAGCCCTCGGGCCGGGGAGCTGTTTTTT.

The chain recombines TRBV19 with TRBJ1-1, with 12 bases aligning to TRBD1. CDR3 size: 18 residues. Germline CDR1 and CDR2: LNHDA and SQIVND (reference sequence). Trimming removed 2 bases from V and 4 bases from J; junction bases left unmatched: 11. CDR3 sequence (DNA): TGTGCCAGTAGTATAACGTTGGGGACAGGGGGCATGGGCACTGAAGCTTTCTTT. Amino acid sequence: CASSITLGTGGMGTEAFF.